What follows is one TCR beta chain and its context. The antigen is unknown. This CDR3 contains 14 residues. Germline-derived CDR1 and CDR2 are MNHNS and SASEGT. V lost 5 bases to trimming and J lost 3 bases; unmatched junction nucleotides: 6. Clones were sequenced by immunoSEQ multiplex PCR, and TCRdb holds only the in-frame ones, with some missing. The sample includes approximately 98,000 clones, approximately 95% of them seen just once. This sample is part of a study of cytomegalovirus exposure and HLA in healthy donors. The wider study: A subsequent analysis reported that the 95 to 150 validation repertoires were produced on the same platform that had also been used for the 550 to 750 first-cohort repertoires.

Points from the study as a whole: The study labeled more than 150 TCR beta chains cytomegalovirus-associated.

This sequence was found in a woman aged 18 to 35 in good health and CMV-seronegative. Source material: PBMCs. The rearrangement links TRBV6-1 to TRBJ2-7, with TRBD1 matching over 8 bases. CDR3 coding DNA: TGTGCCAGCAGTTCTCCGGGACAGGTCTACGAGCAGTACTTC. Translating gives CASSSPGQVYEQYF.